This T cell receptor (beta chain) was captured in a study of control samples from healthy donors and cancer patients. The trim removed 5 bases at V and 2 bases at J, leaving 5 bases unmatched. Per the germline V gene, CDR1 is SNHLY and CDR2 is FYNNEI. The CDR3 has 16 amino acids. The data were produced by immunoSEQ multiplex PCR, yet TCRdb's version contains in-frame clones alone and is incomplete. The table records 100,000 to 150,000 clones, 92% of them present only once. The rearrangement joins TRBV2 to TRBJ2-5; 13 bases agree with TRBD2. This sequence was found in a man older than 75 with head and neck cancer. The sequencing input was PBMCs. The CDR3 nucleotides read TGTGCCAGCAGTCAAGGGACTAGCGGGGTTCAAGAGACCCAGTACTTC. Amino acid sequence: CASSQGTSGVQETQYF.